This TCR beta chain derives from a study of cytomegalovirus exposure and HLA in healthy donors. PCR involved 60 Vbeta and 13 Jbeta primers. Using immunoSEQ multiplex PCR, the repertoire was profiled, and TCRdb retains in-frame clones only, with some absent. The table includes about 130,000 clones, around 67% detected once. Unmatched junction bases numbered 3, after V lost 5 bases and J lost 6 bases. CDR1 and CDR2 from the germline V gene are GTSNPN and SVGIG (reference sequence). CDR3 length equals 11 residues. The TCR was taken from a man aged 55 to 70 in good health and CMV-seropositive. Sequenced input: PBMCs. This chain connects TRBV30 to TRBJ1-2; the match to TRBD1 covers 7 bases. The CDR3, as DNA: TGTGCCTGGGCCGGGACAGATGGCTACACCTTC. It yields the protein CAWAGTDGYTF.